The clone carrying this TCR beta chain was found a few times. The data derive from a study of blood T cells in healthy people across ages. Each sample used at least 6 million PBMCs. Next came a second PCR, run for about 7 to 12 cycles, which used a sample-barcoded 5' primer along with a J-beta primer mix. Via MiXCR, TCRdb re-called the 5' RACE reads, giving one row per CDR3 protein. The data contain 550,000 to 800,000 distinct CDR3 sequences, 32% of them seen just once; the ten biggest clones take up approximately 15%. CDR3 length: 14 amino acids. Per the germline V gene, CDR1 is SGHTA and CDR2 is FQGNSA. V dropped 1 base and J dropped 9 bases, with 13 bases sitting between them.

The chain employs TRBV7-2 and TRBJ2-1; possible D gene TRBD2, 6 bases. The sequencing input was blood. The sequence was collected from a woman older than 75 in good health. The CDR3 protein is CASSLGLGGVEQFF. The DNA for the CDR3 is TGTGCCAGCAGCTTAGGACTAGGAGGGGTTGAGCAGTTCTTC.